The 7 T cell receptor beta chains given below trace back to one sample, sequenced in a study of blood T cell repertoires in COVID-19. Method: immunoSEQ multiplex PCR; TCRdb's copy keeps in-frame clones and lacks some. In the table there are 35,000 to 45,000 clones, roughly four fifths of which are singletons. The sequenced sample was peripheral blood. The receptors shown here come from a woman in her 70s with acute or convalescent COVID-19.

The V gene is TRBV4-2, the J gene TRBJ2-1, with TRBD1 matching over 9 bases. Germline loops: CDR1 LGHNA, CDR2 YNFKEQ. The CDR3 sequence is 16 residues long. Trimming took 2 bases from V and 2 from J; bases not matched to a gene: 4. CDR3 in DNA: TGTGCCAGCAGCCAAAGGGACAGGGCTACCTACAATGAGCAGTTCTTC. Amino acid sequence: CASSQRDRATYNEQFF.

In DNA, the CDR3 is TGTGCCACCAGTGACCCCGGGGTGGTTACTGGGCAGTACTTC. This encodes CATSDPGVVTGQYF. This rearrangement joins TRBV24-1 to TRBJ2-7, with a possible D match to TRBD2 (5 bases). The CDR3 is made up of 14 amino acids. CDR1 is KGHDR, CDR2 SFDVKD, per germline. Deletions cut 4 bases from V and 9 bases from J, with 18 bases between.

This chain links TRBV19 with TRBJ1-1, with a possible D match to TRBD1 (6 bases). The CDR3 is 14 residues long. Germline V gene lookup returns CDR1 LNHDA and CDR2 SQIVND (reference sequence). The V gene lost 6 bases and the J gene lost 3 bases, with 14 bases spanning the gap. CDR3 region: CASSSAQGHTEAFF. As DNA, the CDR3 is TGTGCCAGTAGCTCGGCACAGGGTCACACTGAAGCTTTCTTT.

The V and J genes are TRBV28 and TRBJ2-3, with 8 nucleotides matching TRBD2. Germline V gene sequence: CDR1 MDHEN, CDR2 SYDVKM. This CDR3 contains 17 residues. The J segment lost 0 bases and the V segment lost 5 bases, leaving 10 bases of the junction unmatched. The CDR3 region has the DNA TGTGCCAGCAGTCCGTTAATGCGGGAGGCGAGCACAGATACGCAGTATTTT. It specifies CASSPLMREASTDTQYF. The whole variable domain, filled in from reference TRBV28 and TRBJ2-3, reads DVKVTQSSRYLVKRTGEKVFLECVQDMDHENMFWYRQDPGLGLRLIYFSYDVKMKEKGDIPEGYSVSREKKERFSLILESASTNQTSMYLCASSPLMREASTDTQYFGPGTRLTVL.

CDR3 amino acids: CASGPGTSGSNTGELFF. CDR3 DNA: TGTGCTAGTGGTCCGGGGACTAGCGGATCGAACACCGGGGAGCTGTTTTTT. The gene calls are TRBV12-5 and TRBJ2-2; 11 bases map to TRBD2. V gave up 5 bases and J gave up 0 bases; unmatched junction bases: 5. CDR3 size: 17 residues. Germline values: CDR1 LGHNT, CDR2 FRNRAP.

This clone was counted a single time. The chain carries TRBV5-4 and TRBJ2-1; 15 bases agree with TRBD2. Unmatched junction bases numbered 2, after V lost 4 bases and J lost 3 bases. Germline V gene data show CDR1 as SGHNT and CDR2 as YYREEE (reference sequence). The CDR3 runs 16 residues. This CDR3 reads CASSTGLAGGYNEQFF. DNA for the CDR3: TGTGCCAGCAGCACGGGACTAGCGGGAGGCTACAATGAGCAGTTCTTC.

The rearrangement uses TRBV30 and TRBJ1-3; a weak D match, TRBD1 (5 bases). The CDR3 length is 14 residues. Between the trimmed V and J ends, which lost 2 bases and 0 bases, there was a span of 8 bases. Germline CDR1 GTSNPN, CDR2 SVGIG (reference sequence). The CDR3 reads CAWSTGASGNTIYF. The CDR3 coding sequence is TGTGCCTGGAGTACAGGAGCCTCTGGAAACACCATATATTTT. Supplemented by reference TRBV30 and TRBJ1-3, the full variable domain reads SQTIHQWPATLVQPVGSPLSLECTVEGTSNPNLYWYRQAAGRGLQLLFYSVGIGQISSEVPQNLSASRPQDRQFILSSKKLLLSDSGFYLCAWSTGASGNTIYFGEGSWLTVV.